What follows are 7 T cell receptor beta chains derived from one specimen sequenced in a study of OX40 agonist ivuxolimab in advanced cancers. Only in-frame clones appear in the TCRdb table, and some are missing; sequencing was by immunoSEQ multiplex PCR. The sample consists of about 72,000 clones, approximately 90% of them appearing once. Sample: CD4+ or CD8+ T cells sorted from blood, taken in a trial of the OX40 agonist ivuxolimab. These TCRs come from an adult with an advanced solid tumor such as melanoma, head and neck, liver or kidney cancer.

V is TRBV4-1 and J is TRBJ2-5; 8 bases fit TRBD2. Germline-derived CDR1 and CDR2 are MGHRA and YSYEKL. The junction had 1 base not matched to a gene; V was cut back by 4 bases and J by 0 bases. The CDR3 loop spans 14 amino acids. The CDR3 spells CASSRAGDQETQYF. The DNA for the CDR3 is TGCGCCAGCAGCCGAGCGGGGGACCAAGAGACCCAGTACTTC.

The V and J genes are TRBV12-5 and TRBJ2-1; 11 bases are shared with TRBD2. V lost 7 bases, J lost 9 bases, and 8 bases stayed unmatched. This CDR3 comprises 14 residues. Per the germline V gene, CDR1 is LGHNT and CDR2 is FRNRAP. The CDR3 sequence is CASELLAGGLEQFF. CDR3 sequence (DNA): TGTGCTAGTGAACTCCTAGCGGGAGGTCTTGAGCAGTTCTTC.

The chain recombines TRBV15 with TRBJ2-1; TRBD1 matches 12 bases. The V gene end was trimmed by 1 base and the J gene end by 10 bases; junction bases not matched to a gene: 8. Per germline, CDR1 LNHNV and CDR2 YYDKDF (reference sequence). CDR3 length: 16 amino acids. In DNA form, the CDR3 reads TGTGCCACCAGCAGAGCTATGGGGACAGGGGGCGAGGAGCAGTTCTTC. Translating it yields CATSRAMGTGGEEQFF. The full variable domain, rest sourced from reference TRBV15 and TRBJ2-1, is DAMVIQNPRYQVTQFGKPVTLSCSQTLNHNVMYWYQQKSSQAPKLLFHYYDKDFNNEADTPDNFQSRRPNTSFCFLDIRSPGLGDTAMYLCATSRAMGTGGEEQFFGPGTRLTVL.

This chain links TRBV9 with TRBJ2-1; TRBD2 agrees at 13 bases. The CDR3 loop spans 16 amino acids. The germline CDR1 and CDR2 sequences are SGDLS and YYNGEE. With V trimmed by 3 bases and J by 4 bases, 4 bases remained unmatched. As DNA, the CDR3 is TGTGCCAGCAGCGGCCTGGGACTAGCGGGGTACAATGAGCAGTTCTTC. Translation: CASSGLGLAGYNEQFF. The whole variable domain, filled in from reference TRBV9 and TRBJ2-1, reads DSGVTQTPKHLITATGQRVTLRCSPRSGDLSVYWYQQSLDQGLQFLIQYYNGEERAKGNILERFSAQQFPDLHSELNLSSLELGDSALYFCASSGLGLAGYNEQFFGPGTRLTVL.

CDR3 protein: CASSFEGTIAFF. The CDR3 nucleotides are TGTGCCAGCAGCTTCGAAGGGACCATAGCTTTCTTT. The chain couples TRBV7-9 to TRBJ1-1, with TRBD1 as a possible D gene (5 bases). The V end lost 3 bases, the J end lost 10 bases, and 12 bases lay between the germline ends. This CDR3 contains 12 residues. Germline loops: CDR1 SEHNR, CDR2 FQNEAQ (reference sequence).

The chain employs TRBV6-4 and TRBJ2-3; D gene uncertain. The CDR3 totals 14 residues. CDR1 MRHNA and CDR2 SNTAGT come from the germline V gene. Trimming removed 4 bases from V and 1 base from J, with 9 bases in between. The CDR3 coding sequence is TGTGCCAGCAGTGCTGGTATGCGCACAGATACGCAGTATTTT. As protein: CASSAGMRTDTQYF.

The rearrangement links TRBV11-3 to TRBJ1-1; maybe TRBD1 (6 bases). V was pared by 2 bases and J by 4 bases, with 11 bases between. This CDR3 is built from 14 residues. Germline V gives CDR1 SGHNT, CDR2 YENEEA. The CDR3 loop is CASSLHRATTEAFF. The CDR3 DNA sequence: TGTGCCAGCAGCTTACACAGGGCGACCACTGAAGCTTTCTTT.